What follows is one TCR beta chain and its context. TCRdb keeps only in-frame clones here, not all; method: immunoSEQ multiplex PCR. The table records tens of thousands of clones, 70% to 90% of them present only once. This sample is part of a study of OX40 agonist ivuxolimab in advanced cancers. The CDR3 has 16 residues. Trimming took off 2 bases at V and 4 bases at J, with 14 bases between the two ends. Per germline, CDR1 MDHEN and CDR2 SYDVKM. The source was CD4+ or CD8+ T cells sorted from blood, collected in a trial of the OX40 agonist ivuxolimab. The source is an adult with an advanced solid tumor such as melanoma, head and neck, liver or kidney cancer. This chain joins TRBV28 and TRBJ2-2; unclear D gene. The CDR3 DNA is TGTGCCAGCAGTTTACTCGCCCCGATGAGCACCGGGGAGCTGTTTTTT. Translated: CASSLLAPMSTGELFF. The whole variable domain, filled in from reference TRBV28 and TRBJ2-2, reads DVKVTQSSRYLVKRTGEKVFLECVQDMDHENMFWYRQDPGLGLRLIYFSYDVKMKEKGDIPEGYSVSREKKERFSLILESASTNQTSMYLCASSLLAPMSTGELFFGEGSRLTVL.